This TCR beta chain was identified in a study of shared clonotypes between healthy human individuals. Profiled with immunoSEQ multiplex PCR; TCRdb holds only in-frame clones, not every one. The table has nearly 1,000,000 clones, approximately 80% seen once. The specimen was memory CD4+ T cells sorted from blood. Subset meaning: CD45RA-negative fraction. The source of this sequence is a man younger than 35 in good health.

The CDR3 protein is CAIHGGVSYNEQFF. The CDR3 DNA follows: TGTGCCATCCACGGGGGGGTCTCCTACAATGAGCAGTTCTTC. V gene TRBV28 combines with J gene TRBJ2-1, with 8 bases lining up with TRBD2. CDR1 and CDR2 (germline): MDHEN, SYDVKM. This CDR3 has 14 residues. The V gene end was trimmed by 10 bases and the J gene end by 0 bases; junction bases not matched to a gene: 5.